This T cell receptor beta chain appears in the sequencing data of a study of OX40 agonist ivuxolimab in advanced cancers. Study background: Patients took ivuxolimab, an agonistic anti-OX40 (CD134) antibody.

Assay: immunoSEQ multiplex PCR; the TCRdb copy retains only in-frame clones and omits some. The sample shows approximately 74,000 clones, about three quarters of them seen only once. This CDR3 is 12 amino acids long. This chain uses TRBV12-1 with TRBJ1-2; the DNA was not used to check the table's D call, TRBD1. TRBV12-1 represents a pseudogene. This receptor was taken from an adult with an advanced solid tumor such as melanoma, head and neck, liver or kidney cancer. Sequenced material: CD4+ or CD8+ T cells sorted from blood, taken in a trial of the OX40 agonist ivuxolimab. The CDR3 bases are TGTGCCAGCAGCCTTGACAGACATGGCTACACCTTC. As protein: CASSLDRHGYTF.